One T cell receptor (beta chain) is described in this entry. Its cognate antigen is unknown. This sample is part of a study of vaccination effects on CD4 cells after COVID-19. Whole-study findings and limits: Only a single clone (1 of 255 vaccine-induced clones in healthy vaccinees) cross-reacted with common cold coronaviruses. Late post-vaccination, clones induced by infection and those induced by vaccine underwent marked clonal contraction.

With 3 bases clipped from V and 4 bases from J, the junction kept 10 bases outside the gene matches. Germline V gene data show CDR1 as DFQATT and CDR2 as SNEGSKA (reference sequence). The CDR3 loop spans 17 amino acids. Sequencing in the ViraFEST assay came after antigen-specific CD4+ T cells had been expanded with viral peptide pools, which were used to stimulate PBMC. CD4+ T cells were isolated after less than 12 days of culture. PBMC were cultured at fewer than 2.5 million per well with about 10 IU/ml IL-2 and about 9.2 ug/ml peptides. Only in-frame clones appear in the TCRdb table, and some are missing; sequencing was by immunoSEQ multiplex PCR. Among 55,000 to 65,000 clones listed, approximately 80% were seen once.

This receptor was identified in a human donor who received a COVID-19 vaccine. This chain links TRBV20-1 with TRBJ2-5; 14 bases are shared with TRBD2. Here the sequenced sample was CD4+ T cells from PBMCs cultured with HCoV-229E spike peptides, taken before COVID-19 vaccination. The CDR3 region is CSASNLRTSGGRETQYF. Written as DNA, the CDR3 is TGCAGTGCTAGTAACCTTAGGACTAGCGGGGGGAGAGAGACCCAGTACTTC.